These 29 T cell receptor beta chains were all obtained from the same sample, sequenced in a study of blood T cell repertoires in COVID-19. TCRdb's copy holds only in-frame clones and misses some; the assay was immunoSEQ multiplex PCR. The data contain about 73,000 clones, approximately 84% of them seen just once; the ten biggest clones take up around 28%. Sequenced input: peripheral blood. These TCRs come from a human donor in a cohort sampled during active COVID-19.

The chain is built from TRBV5-5 and TRBJ1-2; TRBD1 matches 9 bases. The V segment lost 3 bases and the J segment 6 bases; nucleotides outside the gene matches: 3. CDR1 is SGHKS, CDR2 YYEKEE, per germline (reference sequence). This CDR3 has 13 residues. CDR3 in DNA: TGTGCCAGCAGCTATGGGACAGGGAATGGCTACACCTTC. Protein sequence: CASSYGTGNGYTF.

The rearrangement uses TRBV2 and TRBJ2-1, with 8 bases lining up with TRBD2. From germline, CDR1 is SNHLY and CDR2 FYNNEI. The CDR3 is 15 amino acids. J lost 9 bases, V lost 4 bases, and 11 bases had no gene match. CDR3 nucleotides: TGTGCCAGCAGTGCTAACAGCGGGGGAGGCGGTGAGCAGTTCTTC. This translates into CASSANSGGGGEQFF.

The chain employs TRBV6-2 or TRBV6-3 and TRBJ2-5; TRBD2 agrees at 11 bases. The V gene's germline CDR1 is MNHEY and CDR2 SVGEGT. Trimming cost V 5 bases and J 4 bases; bases outside gene matches: 6. The CDR3 is 15 amino acids. CDR3 amino acids: CASSQLAGEVETQYF. As DNA, the CDR3 is TGTGCCAGCAGTCAACTAGCGGGGGAGGTAGAGACCCAGTACTTC.

This chain uses TRBV5-1 with TRBJ2-3, with 7 bases that match TRBD2. The germline CDR1 and CDR2 sequences are SGHRS and YFSETQ. This CDR3 spans 14 amino acids. V shed 4 bases, J shed 6 bases, and the junction held 8 bases outside the gene matches. CDR3 protein: CASSPGTTSDTQYF. CDR3 DNA sequence: TGCGCCAGCAGCCCTGGGACTACGTCTGATACGCAGTATTTT. The complete variable domain, with remaining parts taken from reference TRBV5-1 and TRBJ2-3, reads KAGVTQTPRYLIKTRGQQVTLSCSPISGHRSVSWYQQTPGQGLQFLFEYFSETQRNKGNFPGRFSGRQFSNSRSEMNVSTLELGDSALYLCASSPGTTSDTQYFGPGTRLTVL.

The J gene is TRBJ1-2, the V gene TRBV14; D is perhaps TRBD1 (6 bases). V lost 4 bases, J lost 6 bases, and 12 bases lay in between. There are 13 residues in the CDR3. Germline V gene data show CDR1 as SGHDN and CDR2 as FVKESK. DNA for the CDR3: TGTGCCAGCAGCCGCATCGCAGGGGATGGCTACACCTTC. Translated, it gives CASSRIAGDGYTF.

The chain employs TRBV19 and TRBJ2-1; TRBD2 agrees at 8 bases. CDR1 and CDR2 from the germline V gene are LNHDA and SQIVND (reference sequence). This CDR3 comprises 16 residues. V lost 4 bases to trimming and J lost 8 bases; unmatched junction nucleotides: 13. Here the CDR3 reads CASSTILRGGLDEQFF. In nucleotides, the CDR3 is TGTGCCAGTAGTACTATCCTCCGGGGGGGCCTTGATGAGCAGTTCTTC.

The genes are TRBV6-2 or TRBV6-3 and TRBJ1-5; D gene ambiguous. Germline CDR1 is MNHEY and CDR2 is SVGEGT. V was cut by 6 bases and J by 4 bases, with 10 bases left in between. There are 13 residues in the CDR3. CDR3 sequence (DNA): TGTGCCAGCAGCCATGACGGGAATCAGCCCCAGCATTTT. This encodes CASSHDGNQPQHF.

The chain recombines TRBV5-1 with TRBJ2-7; possible D gene TRBD2, 6 bases. Looked up from germline, CDR1 is SGHRS and CDR2 is YFSETQ. The CDR3 is 14 amino acids. V was clipped by 4 bases and J by 5 bases, with 16 bases between them. In DNA form, the CDR3 reads TGCGCCAGCAGCGGACTCGACTGGACTAACGAGCAGTACTTC. Translation gives CASSGLDWTNEQYF.

The chain carries TRBV9 and TRBJ2-1; TRBD2 aligns across 14 bases. Germline trimming cut 2 bases from V and 0 bases from J; bases unmatched to any gene: 19. The CDR3 sequence is 23 residues long. Germline V gene data show CDR1 as SGDLS and CDR2 as YYNGEE. The CDR3: CASSVRPLGTSGGAKSSYNEQFF. The CDR3 DNA follows: TGTGCCAGCAGCGTGCGACCGTTGGGGACTAGCGGGGGCGCGAAAAGCTCCTACAATGAGCAGTTCTTC.

This clone was counted once. V gene TRBV5-1 combines with J gene TRBJ2-1; a weak D match, TRBD1 (6 bases). Germline lookup yields CDR1 SGHRS and CDR2 YFSETQ. CDR3 length equals 14 residues. V was pared by 4 bases and J by 6 bases, with 14 bases between. The CDR3 DNA is TGCGCCAGCAGCAATGGACAGTGGGGCAATGAGCAGTTCTTC. Translating it yields CASSNGQWGNEQFF.

This clone came up a few times. The chain recombines TRBV6-6 with TRBJ1-2, with D tentatively TRBD1 (5 bases). V was clipped by 5 bases and J by 6 bases, with 13 bases between them. CDR1 is MNHNY and CDR2 is SVGAGI in the germline V gene (reference sequence). The CDR3 length is 13 residues. CDR3 in amino acids: CASSRLDRDGYTF. CDR3 sequence (DNA): TGTGCCAGCAGTAGGCTAGACAGAGATGGCTACACCTTC.

V and J are TRBV11-2 and TRBJ1-5; 9 bases fit TRBD1. This CDR3 spans 15 amino acids. In germline, CDR1 is SGHAT, CDR2 FQNNGV. V gave up 1 base and J gave up 6 bases; unmatched junction bases: 4. In DNA form, the CDR3 reads TGTGCCAGCAGCTTAGGGGGGACAGGGAGTCAGCCCCAGCATTTT. Amino acid sequence: CASSLGGTGSQPQHF.

This clone was picked up a small number of times. This chain joins TRBV18 and TRBJ1-1; D is undetermined. The CDR3 has 13 residues. V dropped 8 bases and J dropped 6 bases, with 16 bases sitting between them. The V gene's germline CDR1 is KGHSH and CDR2 LQKENI. CDR3 loop: CASQKSEGAEAFF. The CDR3 region has the DNA TGTGCCAGCCAAAAATCCGAGGGCGCTGAAGCTTTCTTT.

The chain joins TRBV6-5 to TRBJ2-3; TRBD1 is a possible D gene (6 bases). The V end was cut by 2 bases, the J end by 4 bases, with 16 bases between. Germline lookup yields CDR1 MNHEY and CDR2 SVGAGI. The CDR3 contains 16 residues. The CDR3 DNA sequence: TGTGCCAGCAGTTACCTCGGGACATATGGGGCAGATACGCAGTATTTT. Translated: CASSYLGTYGADTQYF.

The chain couples TRBV29-1 to TRBJ1-2; D ambiguous. Per the germline V gene, CDR1 is SQVTM and CDR2 is ANQGSEA. Between the trimmed V and J ends, which lost 2 bases and 0 bases, there was a span of 13 bases. This CDR3 comprises 15 residues. The DNA of the CDR3 is TGCAGCGTTGAACACGATGGAGGTTCTAACTATGGCTACACCTTC. This translates into CSVEHDGGSNYGYTF.

This clone was observed a few times. The gene calls are TRBV28 and TRBJ2-2; 9 bases map to TRBD1. J lost 4 bases, V lost 6 bases, and 12 bases had no gene match. The germline V gene encodes CDR1 MDHEN and CDR2 SYDVKM. The CDR3 is 17 amino acids. The CDR3 DNA reads TGTGCCAGCAGCTCATCCGGGACAGGGTTTAGCACCGGGGAGCTGTTTTTT. It yields the protein CASSSSGTGFSTGELFF.

This chain uses TRBV5-8 with TRBJ1-5; 9 bases are a match to TRBD1. There are 16 residues in the CDR3. Germline assignment: CDR1 SGHTS and CDR2 YDEGEE. Trimming took 4 bases from V and 5 from J; bases not matched to a gene: 10. CDR3: CASSAKDRGAYQPQHF. CDR3 in DNA: TGTGCCAGCAGCGCGAAGGACAGGGGTGCCTATCAGCCCCAGCATTTT. Full variable domain (missing parts from reference TRBV5-8 and TRBJ1-5): EAGVTQSPTHLIKTRGQQATLRCSPISGHTSVYWYQQALGLGLQFLLWYDEGEERNRGNFPPRFSGRQFPNYSSELNVNALELEDSALYLCASSAKDRGAYQPQHFGDGTRLSIL.

The table lists this clone with a count of one. The chain joins TRBV6-1 to TRBJ1-2, with 8 bases aligning to TRBD1. Germline assignment: CDR1 MNHNS and CDR2 SASEGT. The J segment lost 6 bases and the V segment lost 4 bases, leaving 13 bases of the junction unmatched. This CDR3 is built from 16 residues. The CDR3 region is CASSAWTGQKKDGYTF. The DNA of the CDR3 is TGTGCCAGCAGTGCCTGGACAGGGCAAAAGAAAGATGGCTACACCTTC.

The rearrangement joins TRBV9 to TRBJ2-6, with TRBD2 matching over 7 bases. Germline V gene sequence: CDR1 SGDLS, CDR2 YYNGEE. V lost 8 bases, J lost 2 bases, and 4 bases stayed unmatched. The CDR3 is 14 amino acids. The DNA of the CDR3 is TGTGCCAGTGCGGGGGTGCCTGGGGCCAACGTCCTGACTTTC. Its translation is CASAGVPGANVLTF.

V and J are TRBV5-1 and TRBJ2-2; 7 nucleotides match TRBD1. CDR3 length: 15 amino acids. V was pared by 4 bases and J by 4 bases, with 7 bases of the junction left unmatched. From germline, CDR1 is SGHRS and CDR2 YFSETQ. Here the CDR3 reads CASSTRDRATGELFF. The CDR3 DNA reads TGCGCCAGCAGCACCCGGGACAGAGCCACCGGGGAGCTGTTTTTT.

V is TRBV11-3 and J is TRBJ2-7, with D possibly being TRBD1 (5 bases). The CDR3 totals 15 residues. V was pared by 0 bases and J by 0 bases, with 9 bases between. Per the germline V gene, CDR1 is SGHNT and CDR2 is YENEEA. The CDR3 region is CASSLDLRGSYEQYF. In nucleotides, the CDR3 is TGTGCCAGCAGCTTAGATCTAAGGGGCTCCTACGAGCAGTACTTC.

This rearrangement joins TRBV6-5 to TRBJ1-2; D is uncertain. Trimming removed 6 bases from V and 4 bases from J, with 15 bases in between. This CDR3 is 14 amino acids long. The germline CDR1 and CDR2 sequences are MNHEY and SVGAGI. This CDR3 is CASSRGKTVYGYTF. CDR3 coding DNA: TGTGCCAGCAGCCGAGGGAAAACAGTCTATGGCTACACCTTC.

The chain is built from TRBV2 and TRBJ1-5, with unresolved D. Trimming stripped 5 bases from V and 9 bases from J, with 17 bases between. Germline V CDR1 and CDR2: SNHLY, FYNNEI. The CDR3 spans 14 residues. CDR3 in amino acids: CASSQGLARGPQHF. The CDR3 DNA is TGTGCCAGCAGTCAAGGGTTAGCTCGAGGGCCCCAGCATTTT.

V and J are TRBV6-2 or TRBV6-3 and TRBJ2-1, with D uncertain. Germline V CDR1 and CDR2: MNHEY, SVGEGT. Between the trimmed V and J ends, which lost 8 bases and 6 bases, there was a span of 14 bases. The CDR3 consists of 13 residues. The CDR3 region has the DNA TGTGCCAGCGGCCTGGAGACGGGCAATGAGCAGTTCTTC. This sequence encodes CASGLETGNEQFF.

The chain links TRBV4-1 to TRBJ2-3, with 14 bases lining up with TRBD2. This CDR3 region has 20 residues. V dropped 4 bases and J dropped 0; count of bases not matched to a gene: 12. Germline lookup yields CDR1 MGHRA and CDR2 YSYEKL. This CDR3 reads CASSLRLAGGGYTSTDTQYF. The CDR3 nucleotides read TGCGCCAGCAGCCTCCGACTAGCGGGGGGGGGATACACTAGCACAGATACGCAGTATTTT.

The J gene is TRBJ2-1, the V gene TRBV7-6, with 10 bases matching TRBD2. This CDR3 region has 16 residues. J lost 4 bases, V lost 6 bases, and 9 bases had no gene match. Germline CDR1 reads SGHVS; CDR2 reads FNYEAQ. The CDR3 region is CASRSLVAGGYNEQFF. The CDR3 region has the DNA TGTGCCAGCAGGTCTTTGGTAGCGGGGGGTTACAATGAGCAGTTCTTC. Full variable domain (missing parts from reference TRBV7-6 and TRBJ2-1): GAGVSQSPRYKVTKRGQDVALRCDPISGHVSLYWYRQALGQGPEFLTYFNYEAQQDKSGLPNDRFSAERPEGSISTLTIQRTEQRDSAMYRCASRSLVAGGYNEQFFGPGTRLTVL.

This rearrangement joins TRBV6-5 to TRBJ2-5; D might be TRBD1 (6 bases). The CDR3 is 15 amino acids. Germline CDR1 reads MNHEY; CDR2 reads SVGAGI. Between the trimmed V and J ends, which lost 5 bases and 2 bases, there was a span of 15 bases. The CDR3 spells CASSPPGTPQETQYF. CDR3 nucleotides: TGTGCCAGCAGTCCTCCCGGGACACCTCAAGAGACCCAGTACTTC.

This clone was observed once. The chain is built from TRBV3-1 (or the pseudogene TRBV3-2) and TRBJ2-1; TRBD2 agrees at 9 bases. This CDR3 is 15 amino acids long. Germline-derived CDR1 and CDR2 are LGHDT and YNNKEL (reference sequence). V was clipped by 0 bases and J by 6 bases; unmatched bases: 3. This chain's CDR3 is CASSQDLAGSNEQFF. As DNA, the CDR3 is TGTGCCAGCAGCCAAGACCTAGCGGGGTCCAATGAGCAGTTCTTC.

V and J are TRBV5-3 and TRBJ2-1, with a tentative D call TRBD1 (6 bases). TRBV5-3 falls under the ORF class, with uncertain function. Trimming shortened V by 0 bases and J by 7 bases, and 23 bases separated the two germline ends. The CDR3 runs 18 residues. CDR3 in DNA: TGTGCCAGAAGCTTGGGGGGGCTTCAAGCCTTTCGGAGTAATGAGCAGTTCTTC. This gives the protein CARSLGGLQAFRSNEQFF.